The entry that follows covers one T cell receptor (beta chain) sequence. Antigen: not known. The sample comes from a study of shared clonotypes between healthy human individuals. Notes on the study in general: Clonotype sharing across donors was expected to vary with sequencing depth. Genetic and exposure-history diversity was limited by the few donors.

CDR1 SGHRS and CDR2 YFSETQ come from the germline V gene. Unmatched junction bases numbered 4, after V lost 3 bases and J lost 1 base. CDR3 size: 16 residues. The study enrolled healthy HIV-negative adults without recent acute infections or vaccinations as donors. Per the study methods: ImmunoSEQ output held junction-only sequences without quality scores, so filtering differed. Assay: immunoSEQ multiplex PCR; the TCRdb copy retains only in-frame clones and omits some. V and J calls and clone size come straight from that table; D and trimming were deduced from the DNA. The sample holds hundreds of thousands of clones, about 74% seen once.

This chain connects TRBV5-1 to TRBJ1-1, with 12 bases fitting TRBD1. This sequence originates from a woman in her 30s in good health. Source material: memory CD4+ T cells sorted from blood. Subset noted: CD45RA-negative fraction. The chain's CDR3 is CASSWGQGATNTEAFF. In DNA, the CDR3 is TGCGCCAGCAGCTGGGGACAGGGGGCGACGAACACTGAAGCTTTCTTT. The complete variable domain, with remaining parts taken from reference TRBV5-1 and TRBJ1-1, reads KAGVTQTPRYLIKTRGQQVTLSCSPISGHRSVSWYQQTPGQGLQFLFEYFSETQRNKGNFPGRFSGRQFSNSRSEMNVSTLELGDSALYLCASSWGQGATNTEAFFGQGTRLTVV.